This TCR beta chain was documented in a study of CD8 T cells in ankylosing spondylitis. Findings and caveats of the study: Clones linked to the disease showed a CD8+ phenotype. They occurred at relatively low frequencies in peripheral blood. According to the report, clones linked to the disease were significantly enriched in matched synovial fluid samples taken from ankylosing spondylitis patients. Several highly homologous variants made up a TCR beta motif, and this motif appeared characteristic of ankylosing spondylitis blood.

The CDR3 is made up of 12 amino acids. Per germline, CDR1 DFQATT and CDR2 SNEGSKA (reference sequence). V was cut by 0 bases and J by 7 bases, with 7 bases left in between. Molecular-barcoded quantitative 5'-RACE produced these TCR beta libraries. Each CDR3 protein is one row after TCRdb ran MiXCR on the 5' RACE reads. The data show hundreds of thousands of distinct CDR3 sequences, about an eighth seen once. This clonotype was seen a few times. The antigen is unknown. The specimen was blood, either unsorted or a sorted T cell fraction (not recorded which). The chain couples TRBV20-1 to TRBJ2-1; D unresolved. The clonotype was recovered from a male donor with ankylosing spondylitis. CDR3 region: CSAREVTNEQFF. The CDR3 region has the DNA TGCAGTGCTAGAGAAGTCACAAATGAGCAGTTCTTC.